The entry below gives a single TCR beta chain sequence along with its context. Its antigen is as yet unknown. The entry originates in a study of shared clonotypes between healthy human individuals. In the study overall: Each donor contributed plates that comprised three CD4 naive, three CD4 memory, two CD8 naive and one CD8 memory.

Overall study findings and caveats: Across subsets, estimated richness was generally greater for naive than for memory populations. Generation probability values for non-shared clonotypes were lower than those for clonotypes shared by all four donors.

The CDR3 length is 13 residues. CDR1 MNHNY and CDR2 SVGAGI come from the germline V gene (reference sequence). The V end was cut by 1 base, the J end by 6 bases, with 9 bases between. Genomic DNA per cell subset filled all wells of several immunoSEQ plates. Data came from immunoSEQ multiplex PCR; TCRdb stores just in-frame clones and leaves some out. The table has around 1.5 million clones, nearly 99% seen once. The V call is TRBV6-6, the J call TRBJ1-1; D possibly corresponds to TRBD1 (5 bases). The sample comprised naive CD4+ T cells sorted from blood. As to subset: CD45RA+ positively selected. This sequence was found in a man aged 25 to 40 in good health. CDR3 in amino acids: CASSYLDTSEAFF. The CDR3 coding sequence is TGTGCCAGCAGTTACTTGGACACTTCTGAAGCTTTCTTT.